A single sample gave rise to the 27 T cell receptor beta chains below, sequenced in a study of monozygotic twins with inflammatory bowel disease. TCRdb re-called the 5' RACE reads and gives one entry per CDR3 protein, without DNA. This repertoire comprises about 380,000 distinct CDR3 sequences; its ten largest clones make up 2% to 3%. Material for sequencing was blood. The receptors derive from a human donor with ulcerative colitis or Crohn's disease, or a healthy co-twin of an affected twin (not recorded which).

The chain combines TRBV6-5 with TRBJ1-1. CDR1 is MNHEY and CDR2 is SVGAGI in the germline V gene. The CDR3 loop spans 11 amino acids. The CDR3 sequence is CASSSNTEAFF.

The rearrangement joins TRBV20-1 to TRBJ1-5; lacking DNA, the TRBD1 call made by TCRdb goes unchecked. CDR1 is DFQATT, CDR2 SNEGSKA, per germline (reference sequence). This CDR3 has 16 residues. This CDR3 is CSARAPRDRDGQPQHF.

The rearrangement joins TRBV7-2 to TRBJ2-5; TCRdb's D call, TRBD2, is unchecked because there is no DNA. The CDR3 runs to 16 residues. CDR1 and CDR2 (germline): SGHTA, FQGNSA. CDR3 protein: CASSLGPGLARETQYF.

V is TRBV25-1 and J is TRBJ2-7; no DNA is available, so the TRBD1 call from TCRdb remains unchecked. Germline loops: CDR1 MGHDK, CDR2 SYGVNS. The CDR3 covers 13 residues. The CDR3 loop is CASSEVGPLEQYF.

The chain couples TRBV29-1 to TRBJ2-5; without DNA, the TCRdb call of TRBD1 cannot be checked. The CDR3 sequence is 15 residues long. The V gene's germline CDR1 is SQVTM and CDR2 ANQGSEA. The CDR3 sequence is CSVETTAGWTETQYF.

The rearrangement uses TRBV12-3 or TRBV12-4 and TRBJ1-6; TCRdb outputs TRBD1, but without DNA this stays unchecked. This CDR3 spans 13 amino acids. The CDR3 spells CASSPEVVSPLHF.

The chain joins TRBV28 to TRBJ2-1; TCRdb selects TRBD1, and the lack of DNA leaves this call unchecked. Germline V CDR1 and CDR2: MDHEN, SYDVKM. The CDR3 consists of 16 residues. The CDR3 reads CASTTLSGQTYNEQFF.

The rearrangement links TRBV5-1 to TRBJ2-2; checking the TCRdb D call of TRBD1 is not possible without DNA. The germline V gene has CDR1 SGHRS and CDR2 YFSETQ. The CDR3 length is 15 residues. CDR3 residues: CASRSGHTNTGELFF.

The chain employs TRBV5-5 and TRBJ2-2; TCRdb's D call of TRBD2 is untestable without DNA. The germline V gene encodes CDR1 SGHKS and CDR2 YYEKEE (reference sequence). The CDR3 runs to 16 residues. This CDR3 is CASSPGLAAATGELFF.

The rearrangement links TRBV11-2 to TRBJ1-3. The germline V gene encodes CDR1 SGHAT and CDR2 FQNNGV. CDR3 length equals 15 residues. CDR3 amino acids: CASSLEGWTGNTIYF.

The gene calls are TRBV7-8 and TRBJ1-2; there is no DNA to check the TCRdb D call of TRBD1. The CDR3 length is 17 residues. Germline-derived CDR1 and CDR2 are SGHVS and FQNEAQ. CDR3 residues: CASSRLGAGDPGYGYTF.

This chain connects TRBV24-1 to TRBJ2-5; the D call of TRBD2 rests on TCRdb alone, since no DNA is present to check it. Germline CDR1 KGHDR, CDR2 SFDVKD. The CDR3 is 15 amino acids. The CDR3 reads CATRERDPRSETQYF.

The V and J genes are TRBV20-1 and TRBJ2-1; TCRdb's D gene call, TRBD1, goes unchecked for lack of DNA. Germline CDR1 reads DFQATT; CDR2 reads SNEGSKA (reference sequence). The CDR3 covers 16 residues. The CDR3 sequence is CSARRDRGRLTAEQFF.

The chain has TRBV12-3 or TRBV12-4 and TRBJ2-5; without DNA, the TCRdb call of TRBD2 cannot be checked. There are 15 residues in the CDR3. Here the CDR3 reads CASSPRGGLQETQYF.

This chain uses TRBV7-6 with TRBJ1-3; TCRdb names TRBD1, which stays unverified in the absence of DNA. Per germline, CDR1 SGHVS and CDR2 FNYEAQ. The CDR3 has 15 amino acids. This CDR3 is CASSTQGPGGNTIYF.

The V call is TRBV5-4, the J call TRBJ2-5; TCRdb names TRBD2, which stays unverified in the absence of DNA. Germline CDR1 SGHNT, CDR2 YYREEE (reference sequence). The CDR3 is 15 residues long. This CDR3 reads CASSITSGGTETQYF.

Here the CDR3 reads CASSGDQNQPQHF. The V gene is TRBV2, the J gene TRBJ1-5. This CDR3 has 13 amino acids. Germline V lookup: CDR1 SNHLY, CDR2 FYNNEI.

V gene TRBV20-1 combines with J gene TRBJ2-7; checking the TCRdb D call of TRBD1 is not possible without DNA. The CDR3 loop spans 14 amino acids. The V gene's germline CDR1 is DFQATT and CDR2 SNEGSKA (reference sequence). CDR3 in amino acids: CSAHDQGRGHEQYF.

The gene calls are TRBV6-1 and TRBJ2-1; TCRdb's D call, TRBD1, is unchecked because there is no DNA. Germline lookup yields CDR1 MNHNS and CDR2 SASEGT. This CDR3 contains 15 residues. The CDR3: CASRSRGTGYNEQFF.

The chain joins TRBV3-1 to TRBJ2-2. The CDR3 has 13 amino acids. CDR1 is LGHDT, CDR2 YNNKEL, per germline (reference sequence). CDR3: CASSQDSGWELFF.

Here the CDR3 reads CASSLGDRGTDTQYF. The chain uses TRBV5-1 and TRBJ2-3; TCRdb picks TRBD1, but there is no DNA to check that call. Germline V CDR1 and CDR2: SGHRS, YFSETQ. CDR3 length: 15 amino acids. Complete variable domain (other parts from reference TRBV5-1 and TRBJ2-3): KAGVTQTPRYLIKTRGQQVTLSCSPISGHRSVSWYQQTPGQGLQFLFEYFSETQRNKGNFPGRFSGRQFSNSRSEMNVSTLELGDSALYLCASSLGDRGTDTQYFGPGTRLTVL.

The chain couples TRBV10-3 to TRBJ1-1; TCRdb returns TRBD1, unconfirmable since there is no DNA. The length of the CDR3 is 15 residues. Germline lookup yields CDR1 ENHRY and CDR2 SYGVKD. CDR3 in amino acids: CAISEEDRMNTEAFF.

The gene calls are TRBV7-9 and TRBJ1-2. The CDR3 length is 15 residues. Germline assignment: CDR1 SEHNR and CDR2 FQNEAQ (reference sequence). CDR3 sequence reads: CASWKAGEYPYGYTF.

The chain employs TRBV4-2 and TRBJ2-3. The CDR3 has 15 residues. Germline lookup yields CDR1 LGHNA and CDR2 YNFKEQ. CDR3 residues: CASSQGDDLADTQYF.

The V and J genes are TRBV20-1 and TRBJ1-5; TCRdb picks TRBD1, but there is no DNA to check that call. Germline V gene data show CDR1 as DFQATT and CDR2 as SNEGSKA (reference sequence). There are 15 residues in the CDR3. The CDR3 sequence: CSARPGTGRNQPQHF.

The chain uses TRBV7-6 and TRBJ2-7. CDR1 and CDR2 from the germline V gene are SGHVS and FNYEAQ. The CDR3 spans 13 residues. The CDR3 here is CASSLGSQVEQYF.

The chain couples TRBV5-6 to TRBJ1-3; there is no DNA to check the TCRdb D call of TRBD1. Germline-derived CDR1 and CDR2 are SGHDT and YYEEEE. The CDR3 is 15 amino acids. Here the CDR3 reads CASSFPNRAGNTIYF. The full variable domain, with the rest looked up from reference TRBV5-6 and TRBJ1-3, is DAGVTQSPTHLIKTRGQQVTLRCSPKSGHDTVSWYQQALGQGPQFIFQYYEEEERQRGNFPDRFSGHQFPNYSSELNVNALLLGDSALYLCASSFPNRAGNTIYFGEGSWLTVV.